This T cell receptor beta chain was captured by sequencing in a study of technical replicates of blood from a handful of donors. Sequencing used immunoSEQ multiplex PCR; TCRdb keeps in-frame clones, though not all of them. The repertoire has 75,000 to 80,000 clones, around 94% of them found once; the top ten carry around 0.37%. Trimming at V came to 4 bases and at J to 6 bases, leaving 11 bases not matched to a gene. The V gene's germline CDR1 is SGHRS and CDR2 YFSETQ. This CDR3 comprises 17 residues. Sequences were obtained from T cells isolated from PBMCs. The rearrangement joins TRBV5-1 to TRBJ2-1; 12 nucleotides match TRBD2. This receptor was obtained from a human donor in good health. CDR3 region: CASSPGASLAGGNEQFF. CDR3 bases: TGCGCCAGCAGCCCCGGAGCCTCACTAGCGGGAGGCAATGAGCAGTTCTTC.